This passage covers 17 T cell receptor beta chains from one sample sequenced in a study of blood T cell repertoires in COVID-19. TCRdb keeps only in-frame clones here, not all; method: immunoSEQ multiplex PCR. The sample consists of 140,000 to 150,000 clones, about four fifths of them appearing once. Specimen: peripheral blood. The receptors stem from a man between 65 and 85 years old who had recovered from COVID-19.

This rearrangement joins TRBV2 to TRBJ2-5; no clear D gene. This CDR3 region has 12 residues. V was shortened by 8 bases and J by 3 bases, with 10 bases between the two germline ends. In germline, CDR1 is SNHLY, CDR2 FYNNEI. CDR3 nucleotides: TGTGCCAGCTCGAGAACAGAAGAGACCCAGTACTTC. Protein sequence: CASSRTEETQYF.

The chain combines TRBV10-2 with TRBJ1-2; no reliable D call. The germline V and J ends were trimmed by 0 bases and 7 bases, with 15 bases remaining between them. There are 15 residues in the CDR3. The germline V gene has CDR1 WSHSY and CDR2 SAAADI. This chain's CDR3 is CASSESAGYTPGYTF. CDR3 nucleotide sequence: TGCGCCAGCAGTGAGTCAGCAGGATACACCCCTGGCTACACCTTC.

The chain is built from TRBV21-1 and TRBJ2-3; the table's D call, TRBD2, was not checked against the DNA. TRBV21-1 is annotated as a pseudogene. The CDR3 runs to 13 residues. CDR3 nucleotides: TGTGCCAGCAGCAAGGATCCCCTAGGCGCGCAGTATTTT. Protein product: CASSKDPLGAQYF.

The rearrangement uses TRBV7-9 and TRBJ2-1; possible D gene TRBD2, 6 bases. Germline assignment: CDR1 SEHNR and CDR2 FQNEAQ (reference sequence). V was cut by 1 base and J by 8 bases, with 9 bases left in between. The CDR3 runs 13 residues. As DNA, the CDR3 is TGTGCCAGCAGCTTAGTCGGGAGTCATGAGCAGTTCTTC. Translated, it gives CASSLVGSHEQFF.

The count of this clone is one. This CDR3 is CASSATGDRYNEQFF. In nucleotides, the CDR3 is TGTGCCAGCAGCGCGACAGGGGATCGGTACAATGAGCAGTTCTTC. The chain links TRBV9 to TRBJ2-1, with TRBD1 matching 8 bases. The CDR3 runs 15 residues. In germline, CDR1 is SGDLS, CDR2 YYNGEE. V shed 3 bases and J 4 bases; nucleotides not matched to a gene: 6.

The chain combines TRBV15 with TRBJ1-6; a weak D match, TRBD1 (6 bases). Deletions cut 0 bases from V and 9 bases from J, with 15 bases between. The germline CDR1 and CDR2 sequences are LNHNV and YYDKDF (reference sequence). The CDR3 covers 16 residues. The CDR3 loop reads CATSRDLGTMASPLHF. The CDR3 nucleotides are TGTGCCACCAGCAGAGATCTCGGGACAATGGCTTCACCCCTCCACTTT. Full variable domain (remainder filled in from reference TRBV15 and TRBJ1-6): DAMVIQNPRYQVTQFGKPVTLSCSQTLNHNVMYWYQQKSSQAPKLLFHYYDKDFNNEADTPDNFQSRRPNTSFCFLDIRSPGLGDTAMYLCATSRDLGTMASPLHFGNGTRLTVT.

In this sample, this clone turned up a few times. The chain combines TRBV19 with TRBJ1-1, with a possible D match to TRBD1 (6 bases). V was pared by 6 bases and J by 5 bases, with 13 bases between. Germline V lookup: CDR1 LNHDA, CDR2 SQIVND (reference sequence). This CDR3 region has 13 residues. The CDR3 coding sequence is TGTGCCAGTAGGATCAGGGGCGGGACTGAAGCTTTCTTT. Residues: CASRIRGGTEAFF.

This clone was recorded a few times. The chain carries TRBV27 and TRBJ2-7; perhaps TRBD2 as D (5 bases). In germline, CDR1 is MNHEY, CDR2 SMNVEV (reference sequence). The V end was cut by 2 bases, the J end by 3 bases, with 11 bases between. This CDR3 comprises 14 residues. The CDR3 sequence: CASSLTAADYEQYF. The CDR3 DNA reads TGTGCCAGCAGTTTAACAGCGGCAGACTACGAGCAGTACTTC.

This rearrangement joins TRBV6-4 to TRBJ2-6, with D possibly matching TRBD1 (6 bases). CDR1 is MRHNA and CDR2 is SNTAGT in the germline V gene. V was trimmed by 3 bases and J by 0 bases, leaving 9 bases between them. The CDR3 sequence is 16 residues long. In DNA form, the CDR3 reads TGTGCCAGCAGTGAGGGCAGGGGCTCTGGGGCCAACGTCCTGACTTTC. It codes for CASSEGRGSGANVLTF.

The rearrangement joins TRBV29-1 to TRBJ1-1; possibly TRBD1 for D (6 bases). The CDR3 sequence is 12 residues long. V was cut by 6 bases and J by 0 bases, with 8 bases left in between. Per germline, CDR1 SQVTM and CDR2 ANQGSEA. The CDR3 here is CSVDSLNTEAFF. CDR3 DNA sequence: TGCAGCGTGGACAGCCTGAACACTGAAGCTTTCTTT.

The chain carries TRBV5-1 and TRBJ2-5; 10 positions match TRBD1. This CDR3 has 16 residues. V lost 4 bases to trimming and J lost 1 base; unmatched junction nucleotides: 7. In germline, CDR1 is SGHRS, CDR2 YFSETQ. CDR3 DNA sequence: TGCGCCAGCAGCACCGGGACAGGGGTTCCCCAAGAGACCCAGTACTTC. Encoded protein: CASSTGTGVPQETQYF. The full variable domain, its missing parts supplied by reference TRBV5-1 and TRBJ2-5, is KAGVTQTPRYLIKTRGQQVTLSCSPISGHRSVSWYQQTPGQGLQFLFEYFSETQRNKGNFPGRFSGRQFSNSRSEMNVSTLELGDSALYLCASSTGTGVPQETQYFGPGTRLLVL.

The chain links TRBV18 to TRBJ1-1; TRBD1 might be the D (6 bases). CDR3 size: 13 residues. Deletions cut 5 bases from V and 4 bases from J, with 11 bases between. Germline assignment: CDR1 KGHSH and CDR2 LQKENI. The CDR3 region has the DNA TGTGCCAGCTCAGCTGTCAGGGGCACTGAAGCTTTCTTT. This encodes CASSAVRGTEAFF.

V is TRBV29-1 and J is TRBJ2-5; 16 nucleotides match TRBD2. Looked up from germline, CDR1 is SQVTM and CDR2 is ANQGSEA. The CDR3 has 18 amino acids. The V segment lost 6 bases and the J segment 2 bases; nucleotides outside the gene matches: 12. CDR3 coding DNA: TGCAGCGTATCAACCCTGGGACTAGCGGGAGGGCGTCAAGAGACCCAGTACTTC. Protein sequence: CSVSTLGLAGGRQETQYF.

The V gene is TRBV12-5, the J gene TRBJ1-5, with 11 bases lining up with TRBD1. The germline V gene encodes CDR1 LGHNT and CDR2 FRNRAP. Germline trimming cut 6 bases from V and 4 bases from J; bases unmatched to any gene: 5. This CDR3 region has 15 residues. Here the CDR3 DNA reads TGTGCTAGTGGGACCGGGACAGGGGGAAATCAGCCCCAGCATTTT. As protein: CASGTGTGGNQPQHF.

The rearrangement links TRBV5-1 to TRBJ2-1, with 7 bases identical to TRBD2. Germline lookup yields CDR1 SGHRS and CDR2 YFSETQ. Trimming at V came to 0 bases and at J to 2 bases, leaving 5 bases not matched to a gene. The CDR3 contains 16 residues. The CDR3 sequence is CASSLGAGAPYNEQFF. CDR3 coding DNA: TGCGCCAGCAGCTTGGGGGCGGGAGCCCCCTACAATGAGCAGTTCTTC. The full variable domain, its missing parts supplied by reference TRBV5-1 and TRBJ2-1, is KAGVTQTPRYLIKTRGQQVTLSCSPISGHRSVSWYQQTPGQGLQFLFEYFSETQRNKGNFPGRFSGRQFSNSRSEMNVSTLELGDSALYLCASSLGAGAPYNEQFFGPGTRLTVL.

V and J are TRBV5-4 and TRBJ1-1, with TRBD1 identical over 7 bases. V was clipped by 4 bases and J by 8 bases; unmatched bases: 2. This CDR3 comprises 11 residues. CDR1 SGHNT and CDR2 YYREEE come from the germline V gene (reference sequence). Here the CDR3 reads CASSLRGEAFF. CDR3 sequence (DNA): TGTGCCAGCAGCCTCAGGGGGGAAGCTTTCTTT.

This chain links TRBV6-1 with TRBJ2-7; no reliable D call. In germline, CDR1 is MNHNS, CDR2 SASEGT. CDR3 size: 15 residues. Trimming took 1 base from V and 0 from J, leaving 10 bases between them. The CDR3 DNA follows: TGTGCCAGCAGTGAAGGAGTGGGCAGCTCCTACGAGCAGTACTTC. It yields the protein CASSEGVGSSYEQYF.